Each of the 21 T cell receptor beta chains below was sequenced from the same sample in a study of shared clonotypes between healthy human individuals. Naive CD8 cells, CD45RO-negative and positively selected for CCR7, excluded terminally differentiated effector memory CD45RA+ cells. Sequencing used immunoSEQ multiplex PCR; TCRdb keeps in-frame clones, though not all of them. The data show about 580,000 clones, with 95% to 98% seen just once and 0.3% held by the top ten. What was sequenced was naive CD8+ T cells sorted from blood. The source is a man aged 25 to 40 in good health.

The gene calls are TRBV7-9 and TRBJ2-4, with a tentative D call TRBD1 (5 bases). V dropped 5 bases and J dropped 0 bases, with 17 bases sitting between them. Germline-derived CDR1 and CDR2 are SEHNR and FQNEAQ (reference sequence). The CDR3 sequence is 17 residues long. This CDR3 reads CASSPSTEKLAKNIQYF. CDR3 nucleotides: TGTGCCAGCAGCCCATCGACAGAGAAACTAGCCAAAAACATTCAGTACTTC.

This rearrangement joins TRBV29-1 to TRBJ2-1, with 10 bases aligning to TRBD2. Germline V gene lookup returns CDR1 SQVTM and CDR2 ANQGSEA. CDR3 size: 15 residues. J was trimmed by 2 bases and V by 3 bases; bases with no gene match: 4. CDR3 protein: CSVERGTSAYNEQFF. The CDR3 DNA reads TGCAGCGTTGAGCGCGGGACTAGCGCCTACAATGAGCAGTTCTTC.

The chain recombines TRBV7-9 with TRBJ2-5; the match to TRBD2 covers 11 bases. The CDR3 is 16 residues long. Looked up from germline, CDR1 is SEHNR and CDR2 is FQNEAQ (reference sequence). The junction had 4 bases not matched to a gene; V was cut back by 1 base and J by 3 bases. The CDR3 sequence is CASSLVAGGPEETQYF. In nucleotides, the CDR3 is TGTGCCAGCAGCTTAGTAGCGGGAGGGCCTGAAGAGACCCAGTACTTC.

The chain is built from TRBV7-3 and TRBJ2-2; a weak D match, TRBD1 (6 bases). Between the trimmed V and J ends, which lost 3 bases and 6 bases, there was a span of 11 bases. CDR3 size: 14 residues. CDR1 and CDR2 (germline): SGHTA, FQGTGA. The CDR3 reads CASSFPDSPGELFF. DNA for the CDR3: TGTGCCAGCAGCTTCCCGGACAGTCCCGGGGAGCTGTTTTTT.

The chain uses TRBV7-3 and TRBJ2-7; TRBD1 matches 9 bases. Germline V CDR1 and CDR2: SGHTA, FQGTGA. The CDR3 consists of 14 residues. The junction had 4 bases not matched to a gene; V was cut back by 1 base and J by 6 bases. CDR3 loop: CASSLMGQGGEQYF. CDR3 sequence (DNA): TGTGCCAGCAGCTTAATGGGACAGGGTGGCGAGCAGTACTTC. The variable domain in full, completed from reference TRBV7-3 and TRBJ2-7, reads GAGVSQTPSNKVTEKGKYVELRCDPISGHTALYWYRQSLGQGPEFLIYFQGTGAADDSGLPNDRFFAVRPEGSVSTLKIQRTERGDSAVYLCASSLMGQGGEQYFGPGTRLTVT.

The CDR3 nucleotides are TGTATTCTAGACAGGGACAACACAGATACGCAGTATTTT. Translation gives CILDRDNTDTQYF. V gene TRBV6-1 combines with J gene TRBJ2-3; TRBD1 agrees at 7 bases. The CDR3 length is 13 residues. The germline CDR1 and CDR2 sequences are MNHNS and SASEGT.

The chain has TRBV18 and TRBJ1-1; 10 positions agree with TRBD1. In germline, CDR1 is KGHSH, CDR2 LQKENI. J was trimmed by 3 bases and V by 3 bases; bases with no gene match: 13. CDR3 length: 18 residues. DNA of the CDR3: TGTGCCAGCTCACCCTCTGCGGGACAGGGGATCGTGGACACTGAAGCTTTCTTT. This encodes CASSPSAGQGIVDTEAFF.

This clone has only one observation. The J gene is TRBJ2-1, the V gene TRBV11-2, with D perhaps matching TRBD2 (7 bases). Germline values: CDR1 SGHAT, CDR2 FQNNGV. The CDR3 has 16 residues. V gave up 5 bases and J gave up 2 bases, with 16 bases separating them. This CDR3 reads CASSPMGGLTYNEQFF. The CDR3, as DNA: TGTGCCAGCAGCCCAATGGGGGGGCTGACCTACAATGAGCAGTTCTTC.

The V and J genes are TRBV4-1 and TRBJ1-4; D remains unclear. Trimming cost V 0 bases and J 7 bases, with 12 bases left between them. Germline values: CDR1 MGHRA, CDR2 YSYEKL. This CDR3 is 15 amino acids long. The CDR3 DNA follows: TGCGCCAGCAGCCAAGATCAGGTGGTCGGTGAAAAACTGTTTTTT. This codes for CASSQDQVVGEKLFF.

The V and J genes are TRBV4-1 and TRBJ2-7, with 8 bases that match TRBD1. Germline CDR1 reads MGHRA; CDR2 reads YSYEKL. The junction had 4 bases not matched to a gene; V was cut back by 4 bases and J by 5 bases. The CDR3 consists of 13 residues. This CDR3 reads CASSPRTGNEQYF. As DNA, the CDR3 is TGCGCCAGCAGCCCCCGGACAGGGAACGAGCAGTACTTC.

This clone is a singleton in its sample. This chain connects TRBV11-1 to TRBJ2-1; D not certain. The CDR3 sequence is 13 residues long. CDR1 and CDR2 from the germline V gene are SGHAT and FQDESV (reference sequence). The V end was cut by 5 bases, the J end by 2 bases, with 7 bases between. CDR3 nucleotide sequence: TGTGCCAGCAGCCCACCGACCTACAATGAGCAGTTCTTC. Translated: CASSPPTYNEQFF.

The chain is built from TRBV29-1 and TRBJ2-7; possibly TRBD1 or TRBD2 for D (5 bases each). V lost 1 base and J 6 bases, leaving 19 bases between the germline ends. The V gene's germline CDR1 is SQVTM and CDR2 ANQGSEA. The CDR3 length is 15 residues. The CDR3 DNA sequence: TGCAGCGTTGAAGTCCCCGGGGCCCACACGTCCGAGCAGTACTTC. It yields the protein CSVEVPGAHTSEQYF.

In DNA, the CDR3 is TGCGCCAGCAGCCTTGATTTGGAAATTTCTCAGAGGACAAGCCCCTACGAGCAGTACTTC. Protein sequence: CASSLDLEISQRTSPYEQYF. The gene calls are TRBV5-1 and TRBJ2-7; tentative D call: TRBD1 (5 bases). V dropped 4 bases and J dropped 2 bases, with 31 bases sitting between them. CDR1 is SGHRS and CDR2 is YFSETQ in the germline V gene. The CDR3 consists of 20 residues.

The rearrangement uses TRBV4-3 and TRBJ2-7; D gene uncertain. CDR1 is LGHNA, CDR2 YSLEER, per germline. The V and J ends lost 1 base and 2 bases respectively, with 12 bases between them. There are 15 residues in the CDR3. The CDR3 nucleotides read TGCGCCAGCAGCCAAGGCCGGGCTCAGCCCTACGAGCAGTACTTC. Translating it yields CASSQGRAQPYEQYF.

V gene TRBV29-1 combines with J gene TRBJ1-2, with TRBD1 matching over 9 bases. V shed 4 bases, J shed 5 bases, and the junction held 14 bases outside the gene matches. CDR3 length equals 16 residues. The germline V gene has CDR1 SQVTM and CDR2 ANQGSEA. For the CDR3, the DNA is TGCAGCGTTGGGGGGGACAGGGCCACTGTCGTATATGGCTACACCTTC. Translation: CSVGGDRATVVYGYTF.

The V call is TRBV28, the J call TRBJ1-5; 9 bases agree with TRBD1. The germline CDR1 and CDR2 sequences are MDHEN and SYDVKM. V shed 5 bases and J 12 bases; nucleotides not matched to a gene: 14. The CDR3 extends over 15 amino acids. As DNA, the CDR3 is TGTGCCAGCAGTCCGGACAGGGGTCCTAAAAGTGTCCAGCATTTT. Its translation: CASSPDRGPKSVQHF.

This chain connects TRBV7-9 to TRBJ2-3; a weak D match, TRBD2 (6 bases). CDR3 size: 16 residues. V lost 2 bases and J lost 2, with 14 bases in between. Germline V gene lookup returns CDR1 SEHNR and CDR2 FQNEAQ (reference sequence). The CDR3 region has the DNA TGTGCCAGCAGCTTACCGCAGCGGGTGGCCACAGATACGCAGTATTTT. It is translated as CASSLPQRVATDTQYF.

V usage is TRBV7-9 and J usage is TRBJ1-3; no reliable D call. Trimming removed 3 bases from V and 0 bases from J, with 6 bases in between. Germline V gene lookup returns CDR1 SEHNR and CDR2 FQNEAQ (reference sequence). This CDR3 is 14 amino acids long. CDR3 nucleotide sequence: TGTGCCAGCAGCTTTGGATCCTCTGGAAACACCATATATTTT. Amino acid sequence: CASSFGSSGNTIYF. Full variable domain (remainder filled in from reference TRBV7-9 and TRBJ1-3): DTGVSQNPRHKITKRGQNVTFRCDPISEHNRLYWYRQTLGQGPEFLTYFQNEAQLEKSRLLSDRFSAERPKGSFSTLEIQRTEQGDSAMYLCASSFGSSGNTIYFGEGSWLTVV.

V and J are TRBV4-1 and TRBJ2-3; 10 bases line up with TRBD1. Germline V CDR1 and CDR2: MGHRA, YSYEKL. V lost 1 base, J lost 2 bases, and 18 bases stayed unmatched. CDR3 length equals 21 residues. CDR3 residues: CASSQVGTGETKKWLTDTQYF. CDR3 bases: TGCGCCAGCAGCCAAGTCGGGACAGGGGAGACGAAGAAGTGGCTCACAGATACGCAGTATTTT.

The rearrangement links TRBV7-9 to TRBJ2-3; possible D gene TRBD2, 6 bases. The CDR3 loop spans 12 amino acids. Germline CDR1 SEHNR, CDR2 FQNEAQ (reference sequence). V gave up 4 bases and J gave up 14 bases, with 16 bases separating them. CDR3 coding DNA: TGTGCCAGCAGCTCGGGGGTTTTGCTGGGGTATTTT. It is translated as CASSSGVLLGYF.

CDR3 region: CAWVAGLAGVSGELFF. The CDR3 DNA reads TGTGCCTGGGTGGCGGGACTAGCGGGAGTATCCGGGGAGCTGTTTTTT. The chain uses TRBV30 and TRBJ2-2; TRBD2 matches 14 bases. The CDR3 length is 16 residues. Germline V gene sequence: CDR1 GTSNPN, CDR2 SVGIG (reference sequence). Trimming took 5 bases from V and 6 from J; bases not matched to a gene: 8.